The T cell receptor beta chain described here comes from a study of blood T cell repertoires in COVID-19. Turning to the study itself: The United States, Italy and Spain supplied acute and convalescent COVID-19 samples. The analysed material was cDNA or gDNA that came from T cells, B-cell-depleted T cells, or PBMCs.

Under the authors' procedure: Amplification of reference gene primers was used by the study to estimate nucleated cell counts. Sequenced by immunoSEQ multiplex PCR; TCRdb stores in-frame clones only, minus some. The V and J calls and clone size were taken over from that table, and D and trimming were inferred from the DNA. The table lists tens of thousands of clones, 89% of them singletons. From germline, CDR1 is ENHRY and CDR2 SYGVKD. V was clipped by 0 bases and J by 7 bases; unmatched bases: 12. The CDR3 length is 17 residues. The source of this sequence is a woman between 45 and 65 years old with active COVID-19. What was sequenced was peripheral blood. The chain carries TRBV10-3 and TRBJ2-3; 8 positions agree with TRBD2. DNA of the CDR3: TGTGCCATCAGTGAGTCCGAAAGAGCGGGAGAAGGAAATACGCAGTATTTT. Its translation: CAISESERAGEGNTQYF.